The 30 T cell receptor beta chains presented below share a single source sample, sequenced in a study of blood T cells in healthy people across ages (dated by TCRdb to the mid-2010s). Library preparation used 5' RACE. Sequenced on an Illumina HiSeq 2500. A second PCR of about 6 to 11 cycles was run with a J-beta primer mix and a sample-barcoded 5' primer. TCRdb trimmed the raw reads at Q25, called clones with MiXCR and kept productive beta chains. Each entry is one CDR3 protein sequence, shown with its most common DNA and genes. This sample holds 500,000 to 550,000 distinct CDR3 sequences; 24% were observed only once. The ten most abundant clones make up 8.7% of the sample. The same sample was also used in a study of T cells of mothers and their children.

The sample taken for sequencing was blood. The receptor set was obtained from a boy aged 10-17 years in good health.

This clonotype came up a few times. The CDR3 nucleotides are TGCGCCAGCCGCGTGGACAGGGAGGGGGGGAACACTGAAGCTTTCTTT. Its translation is CASRVDREGGNTEAFF. The genes are TRBV5-1 and TRBJ1-1; 8 bases line up with TRBD1. Germline CDR1 SGHRS, CDR2 YFSETQ. Trimming removed 7 bases from V and 1 base from J; junction bases left unmatched: 12. CDR3 length: 16 amino acids.

The V gene is TRBV9, the J gene TRBJ2-7; D gene unclear. Trimming stripped 0 bases from V and 2 bases from J, with 9 bases between. Per germline, CDR1 SGDLS and CDR2 YYNGEE. The CDR3 consists of 14 residues. The CDR3 DNA is TGTGCCAGCAGCGTAGATCTCGTAGCCTACGAGCAGTACTTC. This translates into CASSVDLVAYEQYF.

The table lists this clonotype with a few counts. The genes are TRBV7-2 and TRBJ2-3, with TRBD1 matching over 8 bases. Losses at the gene ends were 5 bases for V and 0 bases for J; bases not matched to a gene: 16. CDR1 SGHTA and CDR2 FQGNSA come from the germline V gene. The CDR3 length is 19 residues. CDR3 nucleotide sequence: TGTGCCAGCAGCAAAGCTTTATGTCGGGGGACAGGTAGCACAGATACGCAGTATTTT. Translating it yields CASSKALCRGTGSTDTQYF.

This chain links TRBV4-3 with TRBJ1-4; D is unresolved. CDR3 size: 18 residues. Trimming removed 0 bases from V and 0 bases from J, with 14 bases in between. The V gene's germline CDR1 is LGHNA and CDR2 YSLEER. The CDR3 loop is CASSQDLNRPTTNEKLFF. Written as DNA, the CDR3 is TGCGCCAGCAGCCAAGATCTTAACAGACCTACAACTAATGAAAAACTGTTTTTT.

The table lists this clonotype with a few counts. The chain couples TRBV11-2 to TRBJ2-1, with 11 bases matching TRBD2. Germline V lookup: CDR1 SGHAT, CDR2 FQNNGV. The CDR3 is made up of 15 amino acids. The V segment lost 6 bases and the J segment 5 bases; nucleotides outside the gene matches: 6. CDR3 nucleotides: TGTGCCAGCAGGCCCACTAGCGGGAGCGACAATGAGCAGTTCTTC. Its translation: CASRPTSGSDNEQFF.

The table lists this clonotype with a few counts. V is TRBV7-9 and J is TRBJ1-2, with a weak D call TRBD1 (5 bases). The CDR3 spans 18 residues. Trimming took 0 bases from V and 0 from J, leaving 17 bases between them. Germline lookup yields CDR1 SEHNR and CDR2 FQNEAQ (reference sequence). CDR3 residues: CASSLAAVGTQANYGYTF. The DNA of the CDR3 is TGTGCCAGCAGCTTAGCGGCGGTAGGGACTCAAGCTAACTATGGCTACACCTTC. Full variable domain (missing parts from reference TRBV7-9 and TRBJ1-2): DTGVSQNPRHKITKRGQNVTFRCDPISEHNRLYWYRQTLGQGPEFLTYFQNEAQLEKSRLLSDRFSAERPKGSFSTLEIQRTEQGDSAMYLCASSLAAVGTQANYGYTFGSGTRLTVV.

V is TRBV30 and J is TRBJ2-4, with 11 bases matching TRBD1. V lost 5 bases and J lost 4; bases outside the gene matches: 7. Germline CDR1 and CDR2: GTSNPN and SVGIG (reference sequence). This CDR3 is 15 amino acids long. For the CDR3, the DNA is TGTGCCTGGCTGGACAGGGGGCGAGGAAAAAACATTCAGTACTTC. Its translation is CAWLDRGRGKNIQYF. Full variable domain (remainder filled in from reference TRBV30 and TRBJ2-4): SQTIHQWPATLVQPVGSPLSLECTVEGTSNPNLYWYRQAAGRGLQLLFYSVGIGQISSEVPQNLSASRPQDRQFILSSKKLLLSDSGFYLCAWLDRGRGKNIQYFGAGTRLSVL.

This chain uses TRBV7-2 with TRBJ1-1; 9 bases agree with TRBD1. The CDR3 contains 17 residues. V lost 3 bases, J lost 7 bases, and 15 bases stayed unmatched. Germline V CDR1 and CDR2: SGHTA, FQGNSA. The CDR3 DNA follows: TGTGCCAGCAGCTTTTCGTTGCGAACAGGGGGCAGGGGTGAAGCTTTCTTT. Protein product: CASSFSLRTGGRGEAFF.

There are a few counts of this clonotype. The genes are TRBV20-1 and TRBJ2-5, with D possibly being TRBD1 (6 bases). V shed 4 bases and J shed 7 bases, with 22 bases lying between them. CDR3 length: 15 residues. The germline CDR1 and CDR2 sequences are DFQATT and SNEGSKA (reference sequence). DNA of the CDR3: TGCAGTGCTACGGTGGGGCACAGGGCCTTTGGGACCCAGTACTTC. It translates to CSATVGHRAFGTQYF.

Only a few counts were recorded for this clonotype. This is likely a read error, given that the CDR3 carries no conserved phenylalanine or tryptophan at its end. It is unclear where the CDR3 begins or ends on the DNA, so no DNA is shown, and the CDR3 is as TCRdb lists it. The chain carries TRBV5-5 and TRBJ2-1; no check of the table's D call, TRBD2, against the DNA was made. Including both end residues, the CDR3 is 12 amino acids long. Looked up from germline, CDR1 is SGHKS and CDR2 is YYEKEE (reference sequence). CDR3 in amino acids: CASSSPGTSGSL.

This clonotype was counted only a few times. DNA for the CDR3: TGCAGTGCTAGGGGACTAGTCGGAAGCTACGAGCAGTACTTC. It encodes CSARGLVGSYEQYF. The rearrangement joins TRBV20-1 to TRBJ2-7, with 8 bases identical to TRBD2. V shed 3 bases, J shed 3 bases, and the junction held 7 bases outside the gene matches. The CDR3 is 14 residues long. Germline V gene sequence: CDR1 DFQATT, CDR2 SNEGSKA (reference sequence).

Note on this clonotype: One end of the junction fails to match germline, which may point to a read error. The rearrangement uses TRBV28 and TRBJ1-1, with D perhaps TRBD1 (5 bases). There are 14 residues in the CDR3. Per the germline V gene, CDR1 is MDHEN and CDR2 is SYDVKM. The CDR3 nucleotides read TGTGCCAGCAGTTTTGCGGGGCTGAACACTGAAGCTCTCTTT. Protein: CASSFAGLNTEALF.

V usage is TRBV29-1 and J usage is TRBJ1-6; D unresolved. CDR3 length equals 14 residues. V was clipped by 7 bases and J by 8 bases, with 18 bases between them. The germline gives CDR1 SQVTM, CDR2 ANQGSEA. DNA for the CDR3: TGCAGCGGGGTCGTCCGCATATTGTATTCACCCCTCCACTTT. Protein product: CSGVVRILYSPLHF.

V gene TRBV2 combines with J gene TRBJ2-5; 8 bases map to TRBD1. The end of the DNA fits TRBJ2-7 better, so the J call may be wrong. The germline gives CDR1 SNHLY, CDR2 FYNNEI. The length of the CDR3 is 13 residues. CDR3: CASSWTGYYEQYF. CDR3 coding DNA: TGTGCCAGCAGTTGGACAGGGTACTACGAGCAGTACTTC.

The V and J genes are TRBV19 and TRBJ2-4, with TRBD1 matching over 9 bases. Germline V gene sequence: CDR1 LNHDA, CDR2 SQIVND (reference sequence). Trimming removed 6 bases from V and 6 bases from J; junction bases left unmatched: 9. The CDR3 is made up of 15 amino acids. This CDR3 is CASSSDRGVGNIQYF. The CDR3 DNA sequence: TGTGCCAGTAGCTCTGACAGGGGGGTAGGAAACATTCAGTACTTC.

This clonotype was counted a few times. The chain couples TRBV5-1 to TRBJ2-5; 8 bases are shared with TRBD2. With the DNA end fitting TRBJ2-7 better, the J assignment may be wrong. The length of the CDR3 is 15 residues. Germline assignment: CDR1 SGHRS and CDR2 YFSETQ. In DNA, the CDR3 is TGCGCCAGCAGCCCAGTCGGGAGGGGGTTTGACGAGCAGTACTTC. Protein product: CASSPVGRGFDEQYF.

The V call is TRBV20-1, the J call TRBJ2-3; 7 positions match TRBD1. The CDR3 spans 15 residues. CDR1 is DFQATT and CDR2 is SNEGSKA in the germline V gene (reference sequence). The V segment lost 3 bases and the J segment 4 bases; nucleotides outside the gene matches: 10. The CDR3 DNA reads as TGCAGTGCTAGGATTTACGACAGGGCCGCAGATACGCAGTATTTT. It yields the protein CSARIYDRAADTQYF.

This clonotype was detected only a few times. V is TRBV27 and J is TRBJ2-7; weak D call: TRBD1 (5 bases). Trimming took 0 bases from V and 2 from J, leaving 8 bases between them. The CDR3 sequence is 14 residues long. In germline, CDR1 is MNHEY, CDR2 SMNVEV (reference sequence). CDR3 in DNA: TGTGCCAGCAGTTTATCGCCGACAGCCTACGAGCAGTACTTC. Translating gives CASSLSPTAYEQYF.

This clonotype was seen only a few times. The chain is built from TRBV10-3 and TRBJ2-5, with 12 positions matching TRBD1. The end of the DNA fits TRBJ2-1 better, so the J call may be wrong. This CDR3 comprises 14 residues. Germline V gene lookup returns CDR1 ENHRY and CDR2 SYGVKD. The CDR3 DNA reads TGTGCCATCAGTGCGGGACAGGGGGCCTGGGAGCAGTTCTTC. This codes for CAISAGQGAWEQFF.

This clonotype occurred a few times. J is TRBJ2-2 and V is TRBV7-9; D perhaps matches TRBD2 (6 bases). V lost 5 bases and J lost 7, with 8 bases in between. Germline CDR1 reads SEHNR; CDR2 reads FQNEAQ (reference sequence). The length of the CDR3 is 12 residues. The CDR3 DNA is TGTGCCAGCAGCGGGACTGTCGGGGAGCTGTTTTTT. Translating gives CASSGTVGELFF.

This rearrangement joins TRBV20-1 to TRBJ1-5, with 10 bases lining up with TRBD1. Per germline, CDR1 DFQATT and CDR2 SNEGSKA (reference sequence). With V trimmed by 1 base and J by 2 bases, 5 bases remained unmatched. The CDR3 has 16 residues. CDR3 region: CSARGQGAQGNQPQHF. CDR3 DNA sequence: TGCAGTGCTAGAGGACAGGGGGCGCAGGGCAATCAGCCCCAGCATTTT.

This clonotype was recorded a few times. The chain employs TRBV27 and TRBJ2-2; 8 nucleotides agree with TRBD2. From germline, CDR1 is MNHEY and CDR2 SMNVEV (reference sequence). The CDR3 covers 17 residues. The V and J ends lost 5 bases and 4 bases, in that order; junction bases with no gene match: 12. The CDR3 coding sequence is TGTGCCAGCAGTGTCCTCGCGGGAGGAGGTGGCACCGGGGAGCTGTTTTTT. It codes for CASSVLAGGGGTGELFF.

The chain combines TRBV4-3 with TRBJ2-7, with 8 bases lining up with TRBD2. CDR1 and CDR2 (germline): LGHNA, YSLEER. The CDR3 is 16 amino acids. V shed 0 bases and J 6 bases; nucleotides not matched to a gene: 10. CDR3 in DNA: TGCGCCAGCAGCCAAGACCCCAGCGGGAGTCGGAGCGAGCAGTACTTC. This codes for CASSQDPSGSRSEQYF.

There are a few counts of this clonotype. V and J are TRBV28 and TRBJ2-2; 8 bases are shared with TRBD1. The CDR3 has 16 amino acids. The V segment lost 6 bases and the J segment 0 bases; nucleotides outside the gene matches: 6. The germline V gene encodes CDR1 MDHEN and CDR2 SYDVKM. The chain's CDR3 is CASRRRQGTNTGELFF. CDR3 coding DNA: TGTGCCAGCAGGCGGAGACAGGGGACGAACACCGGGGAGCTGTTTTTT.

The chain is built from TRBV12-3 or TRBV12-4 and TRBJ2-1; 8 bases align to TRBD1. This CDR3 has 15 residues. Trimming cost V 6 bases and J 7 bases; bases outside gene matches: 11. CDR3 protein: CASRPGTGTSNEQFF. For the CDR3, the DNA is TGTGCCAGCAGACCCGGGACAGGCACTTCTAATGAGCAGTTCTTC.

The CDR3 protein is CASSVDSGTTREQYF. The CDR3 nucleotides are TGTGCCAGCAGTGTCGACAGCGGTACTACGAGGGAGCAGTACTTC. The chain combines TRBV2 with TRBJ2-7, with D perhaps assigned TRBD1 or TRBD2 (5 bases each). Germline V lookup: CDR1 SNHLY, CDR2 FYNNEI. V gave up 4 bases and J gave up 7 bases, with 20 bases separating them. The CDR3 runs 15 residues.

This clonotype was seen more than once but under ten times. This chain connects TRBV20-1 to TRBJ2-5; 8 positions agree with TRBD2. The CDR3 covers 16 residues. The V gene end was trimmed by 0 bases and the J gene end by 1 base; junction bases not matched to a gene: 7. Germline CDR1 and CDR2: DFQATT and SNEGSKA (reference sequence). The CDR3 region has the DNA TGCAGTGCTAGAGATACGGCTAGCGGGTTCCAAGAGACCCAGTACTTC. It translates to CSARDTASGFQETQYF.

The rearrangement uses TRBV7-8 and TRBJ2-7; D ambiguous. Germline CDR1 is SGHVS and CDR2 is FQNEAQ. Trimming stripped 1 base from V and 5 bases from J, with 9 bases between. The CDR3 is made up of 13 amino acids. The CDR3 nucleotides are TGTGCCAGCAGCTTAGGGGCTTCCCACGAGCAGTACTTC. It is translated as CASSLGASHEQYF.

This clonotype was seen a few times. As DNA, the CDR3 is TGTGCCAGCAGTTTATTAGGACGGTACAATGAGCAGTTCTTC. Residues: CASSLLGRYNEQFF. The rearrangement links TRBV12-3 or TRBV12-4 to TRBJ2-1; D unresolved. Trimming pared 2 bases from V and 4 bases from J, leaving 9 bases between. This CDR3 has 14 residues.

This clonotype was recorded many times. The chain recombines TRBV20-1 with TRBJ2-5; TRBD2 agrees at 10 bases. TRBJ2-7 matches the DNA end more closely, so the J call is doubtful. Germline V gene data show CDR1 as DFQATT and CDR2 as SNEGSKA (reference sequence). This CDR3 comprises 14 residues. This chain's CDR3 is CSARGLAGVGEQYF. The CDR3 DNA reads TGCAGTGCTAGAGGGCTAGCGGGAGTCGGCGAGCAGTACTTC.